This T cell receptor (beta chain) was recovered during a study of T cell repertoires in cytomegalovirus infection. A word on this clonotype: Its specificity is unknown.

With 8 bases removed from V and 7 bases from J, the gap between germline ends came to 14 bases. Germline CDR1 is MGHDK and CDR2 is SYGVNS. The CDR3 contains 12 residues. TCRdb itself ran the reads through MiXCR, one entry per CDR3 protein. The sample shows under 300,000 distinct CDR3 sequences, 20% to 25% of them seen only once. This sequence joins TRBV25-1 and TRBJ2-5; unclear D gene. The clonotype originates from a human donor in good health (CMV status not recorded). Some clones in this sample may be carry-over from other donors' samples. The source was cultured PBMCs, collected from culture after CMV antigen stimulation. CDR3 in amino acids: CASGISEGTQYF. The CDR3 DNA reads TGTGCCAGCGGAATCTCCGAAGGGACCCAGTACTTC.